The 12 T cell receptor beta chains given below trace back to one sample, sequenced in a study of T cell changes during pregnancy in multiple sclerosis. Measured with immunoSEQ multiplex PCR; TCRdb has only the in-frame clones, and not every one. The data hold more than 40,000 clones, with over 80% observed a single time. The sample was CD4+ T cells from peripheral blood mononuclear cells, taken in the third trimester of pregnancy. These receptors all stem from a female donor with multiple sclerosis, enrolled in a pregnancy study.

The chain employs TRBV11-2 and TRBJ1-2; D uncertain. CDR1 SGHAT and CDR2 FQNNGV come from the germline V gene. This CDR3 has 13 amino acids. The V end lost 3 bases, the J end lost 4 bases, and 9 bases lay between the germline ends. DNA for the CDR3: TGTGCCAGCAGCTTTCCGGGAGTCTATGGCTACACCTTC. Translation: CASSFPGVYGYTF.

The V gene is TRBV19, the J gene TRBJ2-7; TRBD2 matches 8 bases. V lost 5 bases and J lost 7; bases outside the gene matches: 10. CDR3 length: 14 amino acids. Germline loops: CDR1 LNHDA, CDR2 SQIVND (reference sequence). The CDR3 nucleotides read TGTGCCAGTAGTGGTACTAGCGGATGGGGGGAGCAGTACTTC. Encoded protein: CASSGTSGWGEQYF. The full variable domain, its missing parts supplied by reference TRBV19 and TRBJ2-7, is DGGITQSPKYLFRKEGQNVTLSCEQNLNHDAMYWYRQDPGQGLRLIYYSQIVNDFQKGDIAEGYSVSREKKESFPLTVTSAQKNPTAFYLCASSGTSGWGEQYFGPGTRLTVT.

This chain uses TRBV5-1 with TRBJ2-7, with D maybe TRBD1 (6 bases). V lost 2 bases, J lost 6 bases, and 21 bases lay in between. This CDR3 is built from 16 residues. Per germline, CDR1 SGHRS and CDR2 YFSETQ. In nucleotides, the CDR3 is TGCGCCAGCAGCTTTCAGGGAAGGGGGACCACTCCCGAGCAGTACTTC. Translated, it gives CASSFQGRGTTPEQYF.

This chain connects TRBV20-1 to TRBJ2-5, with D tentatively TRBD2 (6 bases). This CDR3 region has 11 residues. Germline CDR1 and CDR2: DFQATT and SNEGSKA (reference sequence). V lost 6 bases and J 7 bases, leaving 12 bases between the germline ends. CDR3 bases: TGCAGTGCCCCGGAGGAGGGGACCCAGTACTTC. This gives the protein CSAPEEGTQYF.

The V call is TRBV18, the J call TRBJ2-7, with unresolved D. The CDR3 spans 12 residues. Trimming left V 5 bases short and J 3 bases short, with 8 bases between. Germline CDR1 is KGHSH and CDR2 is LQKENI. DNA of the CDR3: TGTGCCAGCTCAGAAGACAACTACGAGCAGTACTTC. Translated, it gives CASSEDNYEQYF.

V gene TRBV19 combines with J gene TRBJ2-3; D gene uncertain. This CDR3 region has 16 residues. Germline CDR1 and CDR2: LNHDA and SQIVND (reference sequence). V was shortened by 2 bases and J by 2 bases, with 14 bases between the two germline ends. CDR3 in DNA: TGTGCCAGTAGTATACTGGGCCAGGCCAACACAGATACGCAGTATTTT. It codes for CASSILGQANTDTQYF.

The sample holds one count of this clone. The rearrangement uses TRBV4-2 and TRBJ1-3, with D tentatively TRBD1 (5 bases). Per germline, CDR1 LGHNA and CDR2 YNFKEQ. With 0 bases removed from V and 4 bases from J, the gap between germline ends came to 13 bases. The CDR3 contains 16 residues. The DNA of the CDR3 is TGTGCCAGCAGCCAAGATCCGGGGGGTACGGGAAACACCATATATTTT. It is translated as CASSQDPGGTGNTIYF.

This chain links TRBV18 with TRBJ2-7; 7 nucleotides agree with TRBD1. Germline loops: CDR1 KGHSH, CDR2 LQKENI. V was pared by 5 bases and J by 2 bases, with 9 bases of the junction left unmatched. The CDR3 contains 15 residues. The CDR3 sequence: CASSSRDSVPYEQYF. The CDR3 bases are TGTGCCAGCTCATCCCGGGACAGCGTCCCCTACGAGCAGTACTTC.

V usage is TRBV1 and J usage is TRBJ2-7; the DNA was not used to check the table's D call, TRBD1. TRBV1 has pseudogene status. This CDR3 region has 13 residues. Here the CDR3 reads CTSSQPGSDEQYF. The CDR3 DNA reads as TGCACCAGCAGCCAGCCAGGGTCCGACGAGCAGTACTTC.

Many counts were recorded for this clone. The rearrangement uses TRBV30 and TRBJ1-2; 7 bases are shared with TRBD1. This CDR3 has 13 residues. The germline CDR1 and CDR2 sequences are GTSNPN and SVGIG (reference sequence). Trimming removed 0 bases from V and 5 bases from J; junction bases left unmatched: 3. CDR3 in DNA: TGTGCCTGGAGTGTAGGGGACAGTTATGGCTACACCTTC. It specifies CAWSVGDSYGYTF.

The chain has TRBV6-5 and TRBJ1-5, with 7 positions matching TRBD1. Germline loops: CDR1 MNHEY, CDR2 SVGAGI. CDR3 length: 14 residues. Trimming cost V 5 bases and J 2 bases; bases outside gene matches: 3. The CDR3 reads CASSPDRGNQPQHF. The CDR3 DNA is TGTGCCAGCAGTCCCGACAGGGGCAATCAGCCCCAGCATTTT.

The V and J genes are TRBV29-1 and TRBJ2-1; 10 bases line up with TRBD2. The length of the CDR3 is 14 residues. V shed 3 bases and J 7 bases; nucleotides not matched to a gene: 6. The germline V gene encodes CDR1 SQVTM and CDR2 ANQGSEA. DNA of the CDR3: TGCAGCGTTGAGGTCTTGGGACTAGCGAATGAGCAGTTCTTC. Its protein product is CSVEVLGLANEQFF.